The rows below give T cell receptor beta chains drawn from one sample of a study of blood T cell repertoires in COVID-19. Clones were sequenced by immunoSEQ multiplex PCR, and TCRdb holds only the in-frame ones, with some missing. This sample yields 370,000 or so clones, of which about 80% are seen a single time; 1.1% belongs to the top ten. Sequencing used peripheral blood. These receptors came from a human donor with acute or convalescent COVID-19. The donor label of this sample is uncertain. Both conserved end residues are part of each CDR3. Each record gives: J gene, V gene, CDR3 length, CDR3 protein.

TRBJ1-5 TRBV3-1/TRBV3-2 15 CASSQGEASNQPQHF
TRBJ1-1 TRBV2 12 CASHGQFTEAFF
TRBJ1-5 TRBV28 17 CASSGGGGRGSNQPQHF
TRBJ1-3 TRBV6-5 15 CASIGTLSSGNTIYF
TRBJ1-5 TRBV6-5 15 CASSRDRGGNQPQHF
TRBJ1-6 TRBV28 15 CASSSYRDSNSPLHF
TRBJ1-2 TRBV2 15 CASSEKPRGNYGYTF
TRBJ1-2 TRBV5-1 16 CASSLERADRNRRYTF
TRBJ1-2 TRBV19 15 CASSILGGRMRGYTF
TRBJ2-7 TRBV4-2 16 CASSQDPGLATLEQYF
TRBJ1-2 TRBV6-5 14 CASTLDNSNYGYTF
TRBJ1-4 TRBV5-6 14 CASSFRTGNEKLFF
TRBJ1-6 TRBV6-2/TRBV6-3 15 CASSYGGQGSSPLHF
TRBJ2-1 TRBV3-1/TRBV3-2 17 CASSQLFRSGRVNEQFF
TRBJ1-6 TRBV19 13 CASTGSVNSPLHF
TRBJ1-5 TRBV5-8 14 CASSLEDRGQPQHF
TRBJ1-1 TRBV5-1 16 CASSLDGLTRNTEAFF
TRBJ2-3 TRBV2 15 CASRSSGGASDTQYF
TRBJ2-3 TRBV5-1 15 CASSPRTGLQRTQYF
TRBJ1-4 TRBV5-5 19 CASSLAGLGARATNEKLFF
TRBJ1-5 TRBV28 15 CASSLPGQGHRPQHF
TRBJ2-7 TRBV27 15 CASSLAPQGPYEQYF
TRBJ2-1 TRBV28 15 CASRGDRVLSNEQFF
TRBJ1-6 TRBV6-1 16 CASSEPERGAGSPLHF
TRBJ1-1 TRBV4-1 14 CASSHGHGDTEAFF
TRBJ1-6 TRBV4-1 15 CASSQEGGGISPLHF
TRBJ1-4 TRBV6-6 15 CASSYSSVSNEKLFF
TRBJ2-3 TRBV15 15 CATSLGLASTDTQYF
TRBJ1-2 TRBV7-9 16 CASSWSHYRGQDGYTF
TRBJ1-2 TRBV19 14 CASTQSGGEDGYTF
TRBJ1-4 TRBV6-6 18 CASSRDRGRGRANEKLFF
TRBJ1-4 TRBV18 14 CASSPGQGNEKLFF
TRBJ1-2 TRBV29-1 13 CSVAGGGGYGYTF
TRBJ2-1 TRBV29-1 11 CSGRGHNEQFF
TRBJ2-2 TRBV11-3 14 CASSLETGAGELFF
TRBJ2-7 TRBV19 15 CASSTQGASSYEQYF
TRBJ2-2 TRBV5-6 15 CASSFLTGWGGELFF
TRBJ2-5 TRBV19 16 CASSTPGTGGGETQYF
TRBJ1-2 TRBV19 14 CADPPDSYNYGYTF
TRBJ1-4 TRBV7-7 18 CASSFRSGVDRGDEKLFF
TRBJ1-4 TRBV7-9 12 CASSTINEKLFF
TRBJ1-4 TRBV5-6 14 CASSWQGEEEKLFF